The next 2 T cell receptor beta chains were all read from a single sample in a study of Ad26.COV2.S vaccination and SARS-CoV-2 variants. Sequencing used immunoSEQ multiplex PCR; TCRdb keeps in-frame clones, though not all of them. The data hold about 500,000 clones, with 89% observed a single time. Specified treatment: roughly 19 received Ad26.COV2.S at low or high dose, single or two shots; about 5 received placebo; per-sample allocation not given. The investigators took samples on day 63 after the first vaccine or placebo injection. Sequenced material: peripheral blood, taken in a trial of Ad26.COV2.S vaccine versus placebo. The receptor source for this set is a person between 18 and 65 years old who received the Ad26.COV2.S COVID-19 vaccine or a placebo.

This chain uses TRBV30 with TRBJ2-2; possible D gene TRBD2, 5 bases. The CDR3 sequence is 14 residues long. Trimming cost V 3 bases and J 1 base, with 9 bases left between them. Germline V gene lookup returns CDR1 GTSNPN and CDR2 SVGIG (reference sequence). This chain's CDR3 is CAWRASGNTGELFF. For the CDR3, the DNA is TGTGCCTGGAGGGCCAGCGGGAACACCGGGGAGCTGTTTTTT. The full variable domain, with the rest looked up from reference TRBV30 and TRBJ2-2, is SQTIHQWPATLVQPVGSPLSLECTVEGTSNPNLYWYRQAAGRGLQLLFYSVGIGQISSEVPQNLSASRPQDRQFILSSKKLLLSDSGFYLCAWRASGNTGELFFGEGSRLTVL.

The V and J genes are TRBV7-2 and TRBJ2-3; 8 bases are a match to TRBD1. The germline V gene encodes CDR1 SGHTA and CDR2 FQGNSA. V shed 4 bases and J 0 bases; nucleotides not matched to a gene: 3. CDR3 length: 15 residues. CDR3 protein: CASSSRQGSTDTQYF. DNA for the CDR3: TGTGCCAGCAGCTCCCGACAGGGGAGCACAGATACGCAGTATTTT.